These T cell receptor beta chains were read from a single sample in a study of cytomegalovirus exposure and HLA in healthy donors. Some clones are missing from TCRdb's copy, which holds only in-frame ones; the method was immunoSEQ multiplex PCR. Seen here are 100,000 to 120,000 clones, approximately 86% observed once, and the top ten hold about 1.8%. The source material was PBMCs. The receptors come from a man between 40 and 49 years old in good health and CMV-seronegative. Each CDR3 is given with its conserved first and last residue. A D gene is named only where the DNA matches it firmly. The size entry is marked missing in some rows and otherwise reads once, few, many or a size class.

D gene	V gene	J gene	clone size	CDR3 protein	CDR3 DNA
-	TRBV27	TRBJ1-1	-	CASSFQALNTEAFF	TGTGCCAGCAGTTTTCAAGCCTTGAACACTGAAGCTTTCTTT
-	TRBV14	TRBJ1-1	-	CASSPLSGALNTEAFF	TGTGCCAGCAGCCCACTTTCAGGGGCGCTGAACACTGAAGCTTTCTTT
-	TRBV6-5	TRBJ1-4	few	CASSYSRARGKLFF	TGTGCCAGCAGTTACTCGAGGGCCCGAGGAAAACTGTTTTTT
TRBD1	TRBV4-3	TRBJ1-1	-	CASSQGTGRAFF	TGCGCCAGCAGCCAGGGGACAGGGCGAGCTTTCTTT
-	TRBV7-2	TRBJ1-1	once	CASSAPGRVRLEAFF	TGTGCCAGCAGCGCCCCGGGCAGGGTGAGGCTTGAAGCTTTCTTT
TRBD1	TRBV28	TRBJ2-1	-	CASSWTGSYNEQFF	TGTGCCAGCAGTTGGACAGGATCCTACAATGAGCAGTTCTTC
TRBD2	TRBV25-1	TRBJ2-2	-	CASSGGRVDAGELFF	TGTGCCAGCAGTGGCGGGAGAGTCGACGCCGGGGAGCTGTTTTTT
TRBD1	TRBV7-8	TRBJ2-1	-	CASSLLRDSAYNEQFF	TGTGCCAGCAGCTTACTCCGGGACAGCGCCTACAATGAGCAGTTCTTC
TRBD1	TRBV5-1	TRBJ1-1	-	CASSIYTGGPEAFF	TGCGCCAGCAGCATTTACACAGGGGGTCCTGAAGCTTTCTTT
TRBD1	TRBV6-6	TRBJ2-5	-	CASSMTGGIETQYF	TGTGCCAGCAGTATGACAGGGGGCATAGAGACCCAGTACTTC
-	TRBV19	TRBJ2-1	few	CASSRGSYNEQFF	TGTGCCAGTAGTCGGGGCTCCTACAATGAGCAGTTCTTC
TRBD1	TRBV5-6	TRBJ1-4	-	CASSLDRGHEKLFF	TGTGCCAGCAGCCTGGACAGGGGTCATGAAAAACTGTTTTTT
-	TRBV7-9	TRBJ2-1	-	CASSPQEQFF	TGTGCCAGCAGCCCCCAAGAGCAGTTCTTC
-	TRBV5-6	TRBJ2-7	-	CASSGPWAGEQYF	TGTGCCAGCAGCGGCCCCTGGGCAGGCGAGCAGTACTTC
-	TRBV27	TRBJ1-5	-	CASSRGLGQPQHF	TGTGCCAGCAGCAGGGGTTTGGGTCAGCCCCAGCATTTT
-	TRBV6-6	TRBJ1-6	-	CASSWTANNSPLHF	TGTGCCAGCAGTTGGACAGCTAATAATTCACCCCTCCACTTT
-	TRBV15	TRBJ1-4	-	CATSIVTGEKLFF	TGTGCCACCAGCATCGTTACGGGTGAAAAACTGTTTTTT